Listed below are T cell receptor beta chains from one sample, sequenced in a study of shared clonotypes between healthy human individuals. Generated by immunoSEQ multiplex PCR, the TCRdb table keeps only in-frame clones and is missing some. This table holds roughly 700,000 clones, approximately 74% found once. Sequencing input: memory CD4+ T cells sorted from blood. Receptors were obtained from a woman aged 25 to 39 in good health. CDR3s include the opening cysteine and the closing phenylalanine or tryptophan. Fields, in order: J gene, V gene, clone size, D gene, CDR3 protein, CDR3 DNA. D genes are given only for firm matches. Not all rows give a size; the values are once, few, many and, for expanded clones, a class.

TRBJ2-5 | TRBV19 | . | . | CASSIGTPETQYF | TGTGCCAGTAGTATAGGGACCCCAGAGACCCAGTACTTC
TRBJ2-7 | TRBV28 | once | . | CASSSSQYEQYF | TGTGCCAGCAGTTCCTCGCAATACGAGCAGTACTTC
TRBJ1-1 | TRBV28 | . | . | CASSYLRGGEAFF | TGTGCCAGCAGCTACCTGCGAGGAGGTGAAGCTTTCTTT
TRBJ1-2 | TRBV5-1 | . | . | CASSLGEAVNYGYTF | TGCGCCAGCAGCTTGGGGGAGGCCGTCAACTATGGCTACACCTTC
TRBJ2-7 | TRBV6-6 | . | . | CASSRDRGFYEQYF | TGTGCCAGCAGTCGCGACAGAGGCTTCTACGAGCAGTACTTC
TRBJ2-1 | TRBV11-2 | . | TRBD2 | CASSQLAGSYNEQFF | TGTGCCAGCAGCCAACTAGCGGGGTCCTACAATGAGCAGTTCTTC
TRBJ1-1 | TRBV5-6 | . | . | CASSLRGGGRTEAFF | TGTGCCAGCAGCTTGAGGGGAGGGGGAAGGACTGAAGCTTTCTTT
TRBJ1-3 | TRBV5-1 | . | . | CASSLAGHISGNTIYF | TGCGCCAGCAGCTTGGCAGGGCACATCTCTGGAAACACCATATATTTT
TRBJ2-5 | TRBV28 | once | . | CASSLSRMGETQYF | TGTGCCAGCAGTTTGTCAAGAATGGGGGAGACCCAGTACTTC
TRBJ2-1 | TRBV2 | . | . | CASSERGRGGEQFF | TGTGCCAGCAGTGAACGCGGCAGGGGGGGCGAGCAGTTCTTC
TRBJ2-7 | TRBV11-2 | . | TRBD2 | CASSSKLAGTSYEQYF | TGTGCCAGCAGCTCGAAACTAGCGGGAACCTCCTACGAGCAGTACTTC
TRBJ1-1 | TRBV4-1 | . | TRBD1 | CASSQVLGDRGLRAEAFF | TGCGCCAGCAGCCAAGTTTTAGGGGACAGGGGGCTTCGAGCTGAAGCTTTCTTT
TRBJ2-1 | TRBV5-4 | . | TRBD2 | CASSMAGGSSYNEQFF | TGTGCCAGCAGCATGGCCGGGGGGAGCTCCTACAATGAGCAGTTCTTC
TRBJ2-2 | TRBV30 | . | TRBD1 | CAALGQPTGELFF | TGTGCCGCCTTGGGACAGCCCACCGGGGAGCTGTTTTTT
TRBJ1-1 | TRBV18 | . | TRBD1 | CASSPTGGNTEAFF | TGTGCCAGCTCACCCACAGGGGGGAACACTGAAGCTTTCTTT
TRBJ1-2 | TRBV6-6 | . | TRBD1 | CASSPGQGTNYGYTF | TGTGCCAGCAGCCCCGGACAGGGAACTAACTATGGCTACACCTTC
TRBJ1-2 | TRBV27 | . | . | CASRRGYSGYTF | TGTGCCAGCAGACGGGGATACTCTGGCTACACCTTC
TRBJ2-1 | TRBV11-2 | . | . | CASSSIAAAYNEQFF | TGTGCCAGCAGCTCAATAGCGGCCGCATACAATGAGCAGTTCTTC
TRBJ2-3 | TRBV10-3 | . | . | CAIPPPRHRTRTVTDTQYF | TGTGCCATCCCCCCACCCCGACATCGTACACGGACTGTCACAGATACGCAGTATTTT
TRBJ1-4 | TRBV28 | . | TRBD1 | CASSSQGNMGVANEKLFF | TGTGCCAGCAGTTCACAGGGGAATATGGGAGTCGCTAATGAAAAACTGTTTTTT
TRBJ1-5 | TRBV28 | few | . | CASVGGKAGRNQPQHF | TGTGCCAGCGTCGGGGGGAAGGCAGGCCGCAATCAGCCCCAGCATTTT
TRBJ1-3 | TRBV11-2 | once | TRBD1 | CASSSIQGFGNTIYF | TGTGCCAGCAGCTCGATACAGGGGTTTGGAAACACCATATATTTT
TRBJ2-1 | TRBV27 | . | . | CASRTMAGTYNEQFF | TGTGCCAGCAGGACAATGGCGGGGACCTACAATGAGCAGTTCTTC
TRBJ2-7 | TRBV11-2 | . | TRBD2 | CASSLENPSGSYEQYF | TGTGCCAGCAGCTTAGAAAATCCTAGCGGGTCCTACGAGCAGTACTTC
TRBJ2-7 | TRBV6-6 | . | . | CATHGTPGNEQYF | TGTGCGACGCATGGAACCCCGGGCAACGAGCAGTACTTC
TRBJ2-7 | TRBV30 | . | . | CAWSVPGGAGGEQYF | TGTGCCTGGAGTGTCCCCGGGGGGGCAGGGGGCGAGCAGTACTTC
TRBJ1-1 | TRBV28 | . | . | CASSRSLTEAFF | TGTGCCAGCAGCCGCTCCCTCACTGAAGCTTTCTTT
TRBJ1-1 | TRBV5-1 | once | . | CASSLGVWAEAFF | TGCGCCAGCAGCTTGGGGGTTTGGGCTGAAGCTTTCTTT
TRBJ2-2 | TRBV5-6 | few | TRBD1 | CASRRGQGVTGELFF | TGTGCCAGCAGACGGGGACAGGGGGTCACCGGGGAGCTGTTTTTT
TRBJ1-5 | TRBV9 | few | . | CASSLGRNSNQPQHF | TGTGCCAGCAGCCTAGGACGGAATAGCAATCAGCCCCAGCATTTT
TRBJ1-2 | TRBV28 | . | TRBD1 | CASSSQGASNYGYTF | TGTGCCAGCAGTTCCCAGGGGGCTTCTAACTATGGCTACACCTTC
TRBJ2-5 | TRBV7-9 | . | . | CASSVGAGETQYF | TGTGCCAGCAGCGTAGGGGCGGGGGAGACCCAGTACTTC
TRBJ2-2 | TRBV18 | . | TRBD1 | CASSPLSGGNTGELFF | TGTGCCAGCTCACCACTTTCAGGGGGCAACACCGGGGAGCTGTTTTTT
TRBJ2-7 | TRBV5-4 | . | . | CASSPGGGSSYEQYF | TGTGCCAGCAGCCCCGGGGGCGGAAGCTCCTACGAGCAGTACTTC
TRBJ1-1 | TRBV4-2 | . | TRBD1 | CASSQVGTGGIKTEAFF | TGTGCCAGCAGCCAAGTCGGGACAGGGGGCATTAAGACTGAAGCTTTCTTT
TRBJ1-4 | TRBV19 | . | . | CASSNLGVTNEKLFF | TGTGCCAGTAGTAACCTGGGGGTTACTAATGAAAAACTGTTTTTT
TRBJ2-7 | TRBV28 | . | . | CASSPREYSYEQYF | TGTGCCAGCAGTCCCCGGGAGTACTCCTACGAGCAGTACTTC
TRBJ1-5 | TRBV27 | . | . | CASSSSTGTNYQPQHF | TGTGCCAGCAGTTCTTCAACCGGGACAAATTATCAGCCCCAGCATTTT
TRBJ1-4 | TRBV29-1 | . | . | CSVGYNEKLFF | TGCAGCGTGGGTTACAATGAAAAACTGTTTTTT
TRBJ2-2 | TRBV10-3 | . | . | CAISVFGQTNTGELFF | TGTGCCATCAGTGTGTTCGGGCAGACGAACACCGGGGAGCTGTTTTTT
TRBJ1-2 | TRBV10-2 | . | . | CASSESGLKGYTF | TGCGCCAGCAGTGAGTCCGGGTTGAAGGGCTACACCTTC
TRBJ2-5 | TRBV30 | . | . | CAWKRGSQETQYF | TGTGCCTGGAAGAGGGGTAGCCAAGAGACCCAGTACTTC
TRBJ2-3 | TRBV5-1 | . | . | CASSPLWGSSTDTQYF | TGCGCCAGCAGCCCACTCTGGGGATCTAGCACAGATACGCAGTATTTT